The clone carrying this T cell receptor (beta chain) was found many times. Antigen specificity is unknown. This entry belongs to a study of blood T cells in healthy people across ages. Study findings and constraints: Researchers judged that diversity estimates from one million T cells fell short of true values. The study found more naive CD4+ cells and higher diversity in long-lived than aged donors.

The V gene's germline CDR1 is MNHEY and CDR2 SMNVEV (reference sequence). This CDR3 spans 14 amino acids. V lost 2 bases and J lost 3, with 8 bases in between. Primed by a sample-barcoded 5' primer and a J-beta primer mix, a second PCR proceeded for 7 to 11 cycles. A single record per CDR3 protein comes from TCRdb applying MiXCR to the 5' RACE reads. This table holds some 1.5 million distinct CDR3 sequences, about 45% found once. Isolating PBMCs gave at least 6 million of these cells per sample. The specimen sequenced was blood. The clonotype was recovered from a woman between 18 and 29 years old in good health. V gene TRBV27 combines with J gene TRBJ1-5, with D tentatively TRBD1 (5 bases). CDR3 sequence reads: CASSLQGLNQPQHF. The CDR3, as DNA: TGTGCCAGCAGTTTACAGGGCCTCAATCAGCCCCAGCATTTT.